The next 3 T cell receptor beta chains were all read from a single sample in a study of regulatory T cells. The PCR used 52 TRBV and 13 TRBJ primers. The method was immunoSEQ multiplex PCR; TCRdb's version includes in-frame clones alone and lacks a portion of them. The repertoire includes tens of thousands of clones, over 85% of them detected once, and about 3.8% sits in the top ten. The sequencing input was CD8+ T cells sorted from blood. These receptor sequences come from a child aged 2-15 years with CD3G deficiency.

This chain uses TRBV28 with TRBJ2-7, with no clear D. Germline V lookup: CDR1 MDHEN, CDR2 SYDVKM. CDR3 length: 16 residues. V lost 4 bases to trimming and J lost 2 bases, with 18 bases between them. CDR3 bases: TGTGCCAGCAGTTCATATCGCCAAAATACCCCCTACGAGCAGTACTTC. This codes for CASSSYRQNTPYEQYF.

V is TRBV28 and J is TRBJ2-1; D tentatively reads TRBD1 or TRBD2 (5 bases each). The CDR3 has 14 residues. The germline V and J ends were trimmed by 6 bases and 3 bases, with 12 bases remaining between them. Per the germline V gene, CDR1 is MDHEN and CDR2 is SYDVKM. The chain's CDR3 is CASSPQRGYNEQFF. The CDR3 coding sequence is TGTGCCAGCAGCCCGCAGAGGGGCTACAATGAGCAGTTCTTC.

This clone was seen once. At one boundary the junction diverges from the germline segment, which might be a read error. This chain connects TRBV27 to TRBJ2-1; D call uncertain. Per germline, CDR1 MNHEY and CDR2 SMNVEV (reference sequence). The CDR3 loop spans 13 amino acids. The CDR3 DNA follows: TGTGCCAGCAGTTTATCCCCTGTCAATGGGCAGTTCTTC. Protein sequence: CASSLSPVNGQFF.